This T cell receptor delta chain was documented in a study of gamma-delta chains in newborns, infants, children (dated by TCRdb to the late 2010s). Context from the whole study: According to the study title, microbial exposure causes polyclonal expansion of innate gammadelta T cells right after birth. The study examined the way microbial exposure affected innate gammadelta T cell populations in human newborns right after birth.

Only a few counts were recorded for this clone. There is no known antigen for this receptor. No qualities accompany the bases; no much larger clone lies one base away. Sequencing instrument: Illumina MiSeq. For TCRdb, the public reads were processed anew by CATT, and duplicate DNA sequences were folded into one row. The sample table lists 8,500 to 14,000 delta-chain clones, about 8.7% of them with a count of one. 3.8% of the sample lies in the top ten. From its cysteine to its phenylalanine, the CDR3 spans 19 amino acids. The read is trimmed to its CDR3 DNA, 57 bases read in frame from base 1. Germline trimming: 3 bases from V, 0 bases from J; junction bases outside gene matches: 17. The germline V gene yields GEAIGNYY for CDR1 and EKD for CDR2.

The sample comprised blood. The receptor comes from a child who was a newborn, infant or young child, either healthy, febrile or measles-vaccinated (not recorded which). The chain uses TRDV2 and TRDJ1, with 8 junctional bases fitting TRDD3. The CDR3 protein sequence reads: CACDPAGTGGPPYTDKLIF. The DNA reads TGTGCCTGTGACCCGGCGGGTACTGGGGGTCCCCCGTACACCGATAAACTCATCTTT.